The 15 T cell receptor beta chains below all came from one sample that was sequenced in a study of cytomegalovirus exposure and HLA in healthy donors. The PCR had 60 Vbeta and 13 Jbeta primers. The data were produced by immunoSEQ multiplex PCR, yet TCRdb's version contains in-frame clones alone and is incomplete. The data show some 200,000 clones, 73% seen once. The sequenced sample was PBMCs. These receptors came from a woman aged 30 to 39 in good health and CMV-seronegative.

This sequence joins TRBV11-2 and TRBJ2-7, with TRBD2 matching over 13 bases. J lost 6 bases, V lost 4 bases, and 15 bases had no gene match. The germline CDR1 and CDR2 sequences are SGHAT and FQNNGV. This CDR3 has 18 residues. The CDR3 DNA is TGTGCCAGCAGCTCTGGGACTAGCGGGATCTTCCTCCGCGGCGAGCAGTACTTC. Amino acid sequence: CASSSGTSGIFLRGEQYF.

The chain carries TRBV4-3 and TRBJ1-2; D ambiguous. The CDR3 runs 14 residues. CDR1 is LGHNA, CDR2 YSLEER, per germline. V lost 1 base and J lost 5, with 11 bases in between. This CDR3 reads CASSQVLAKYGYTF. As DNA, the CDR3 is TGCGCCAGCAGCCAAGTTCTGGCAAAGTATGGCTACACCTTC.

This rearrangement joins TRBV19 to TRBJ2-3; 7 bases line up with TRBD1. Germline loops: CDR1 LNHDA, CDR2 SQIVND (reference sequence). Germline trimming cut 5 bases from V and 3 bases from J; bases unmatched to any gene: 5. The CDR3 covers 14 residues. The CDR3 here is CASSPRTGTDTQYF. CDR3 in DNA: TGTGCCAGTAGTCCCCGGACAGGTACAGATACGCAGTATTTT.

This clone occurred a few times. The chain couples TRBV4-2 to TRBJ2-1, with 7 positions matching TRBD2. The length of the CDR3 is 15 residues. Germline V gene data show CDR1 as LGHNA and CDR2 as YNFKEQ. V trimming: 1 base; J trimming: 8 bases; junction bases outside the gene matches: 8. CDR3 DNA sequence: TGTGCCAGCAGCCAAGCGGGAGGCACCACCGATGAGCAGTTCTTC. It codes for CASSQAGGTTDEQFF.

The chain carries TRBV25-1 and TRBJ2-1, with D perhaps matching TRBD2 (5 bases). V was pared by 6 bases and J by 4 bases, with 13 bases between. The CDR3 spans 14 residues. CDR1 MGHDK and CDR2 SYGVNS come from the germline V gene. CDR3 residues: CASRVTGIYNEQFF. In nucleotides, the CDR3 is TGTGCCAGCAGGGTGACGGGAATATACAATGAGCAGTTCTTC.

This clone was found a few times. The chain uses TRBV19 and TRBJ2-1, with 7 nucleotides matching TRBD2. This CDR3 has 16 amino acids. V shed 5 bases and J 9 bases; nucleotides not matched to a gene: 16. The germline CDR1 and CDR2 sequences are LNHDA and SQIVND (reference sequence). The CDR3 coding sequence is TGTGCCAGTAGTGTAGGGGCGGGAGCCTCTAAAGGTGAGCAGTTCTTC. Translated: CASSVGAGASKGEQFF.

In its sample, this clone was seen once. J is TRBJ2-1 and V is TRBV30, with TRBD1 matching 9 bases. The V segment lost 4 bases and the J segment 3 bases; nucleotides outside the gene matches: 10. The CDR3 is made up of 16 amino acids. Germline V gene sequence: CDR1 GTSNPN, CDR2 SVGIG (reference sequence). The CDR3 sequence: CAWNRGGDRVYNEQFF. CDR3 nucleotide sequence: TGTGCCTGGAACCGCGGAGGGGACAGGGTCTACAATGAGCAGTTCTTC.

This clone appeared a single time. The chain uses TRBV7-2 and TRBJ1-4, with TRBD1 matching 8 bases. The V segment lost 0 bases and the J segment 5 bases; nucleotides outside the gene matches: 5. The CDR3 consists of 16 residues. Germline lookup yields CDR1 SGHTA and CDR2 FQGNSA. CDR3 bases: TGTGCCAGCAGCTTAGCACCACAGGGGGGGAATGAAAAACTGTTTTTT. Translation: CASSLAPQGGNEKLFF.

The V call is TRBV9, the J call TRBJ2-2; D perhaps matches TRBD1 (6 bases). This CDR3 spans 15 amino acids. V lost 4 bases and J 4 bases, leaving 14 bases between the germline ends. CDR1 is SGDLS and CDR2 is YYNGEE in the germline V gene. The CDR3 loop is CASSLVEGGTGELFF. The CDR3 nucleotides read TGTGCCAGCAGCCTTGTGGAAGGGGGCACCGGGGAGCTGTTTTTT.

In this sample, this clone turned up many times. The V call is TRBV12-5, the J call TRBJ2-2, with D tentatively TRBD2 (5 bases). This CDR3 is 14 amino acids long. CDR1 and CDR2 from the germline V gene are LGHNT and FRNRAP. V lost 0 bases, J lost 9 bases, and 11 bases lay in between. CDR3 DNA: TGTGCTAGTGGTTTGGTACGGGGAACGAGGGAGCTGTTTTTT. Amino acid sequence: CASGLVRGTRELFF.

V is TRBV27 and J is TRBJ2-7; 10 bases map to TRBD2. Germline trimming cut 6 bases from V and 2 bases from J; bases unmatched to any gene: 4. The V gene's germline CDR1 is MNHEY and CDR2 SMNVEV (reference sequence). The CDR3 is 14 residues long. CDR3 amino acids: CASSPLAGAYEQYF. The CDR3 DNA reads as TGTGCCAGCAGCCCCCTAGCGGGAGCCTACGAGCAGTACTTC.

This rearrangement joins TRBV7-3 to TRBJ2-1, with D uncertain. This CDR3 region has 13 residues. V was trimmed by 2 bases and J by 13 bases, leaving 15 bases between them. CDR1 is SGHTA, CDR2 FQGTGA, per germline. CDR3 loop: CASSLVGSSDQFF. The DNA of the CDR3 is TGTGCCAGCAGCTTAGTCGGGTCAAGTGATCAGTTCTTC. Variable domain in full (rest from reference TRBV7-3 and TRBJ2-1): GAGVSQTPSNKVTEKGKYVELRCDPISGHTALYWYRQSLGQGPEFLIYFQGTGAADDSGLPNDRFFAVRPEGSVSTLKIQRTERGDSAVYLCASSLVGSSDQFFGPGTRLTVL.

This chain joins TRBV19 and TRBJ2-3, with D uncertain. CDR1 is LNHDA, CDR2 SQIVND, per germline (reference sequence). This CDR3 has 14 residues. V was pared by 5 bases and J by 6 bases, with 15 bases between. The CDR3 sequence is CASSVSGGLDTQYF. As DNA, the CDR3 is TGTGCCAGTAGTGTCTCCGGCGGCCTTGATACGCAGTATTTT. Drawing the rest from reference TRBV19 and TRBJ2-3, the complete variable domain is DGGITQSPKYLFRKEGQNVTLSCEQNLNHDAMYWYRQDPGQGLRLIYYSQIVNDFQKGDIAEGYSVSREKKESFPLTVTSAQKNPTAFYLCASSVSGGLDTQYFGPGTRLTVL.

The chain recombines TRBV27 with TRBJ1-2, with D uncertain. Trimming shortened V by 2 bases and J by 4 bases, and 11 bases separated the two germline ends. CDR3 length: 14 amino acids. CDR1 is MNHEY and CDR2 is SMNVEV in the germline V gene (reference sequence). The CDR3 DNA follows: TGTGCCAGCAGTTTAAGTCGCGGGAGCTATGGCTACACCTTC. Its translation is CASSLSRGSYGYTF.

This clone occurred once. The rearrangement links TRBV7-9 to TRBJ2-7; D is perhaps TRBD1 (5 bases). CDR3 length: 14 residues. Germline V CDR1 and CDR2: SEHNR, FQNEAQ (reference sequence). V was pared by 1 base and J by 2 bases, with 9 bases between. The CDR3 DNA is TGTGCCAGCAGCTTAGGGCAGGGAACCTACGAGCAGTACTTC. Protein: CASSLGQGTYEQYF.